These 30 T cell receptor beta chains came from one sample sequenced in a study of neurological immune-mediated disorders (dated by TCRdb to 2018 to 2020). Receptor libraries were prepared by 5' RACE. The sequencing machine was an Illumina HiSeq 2500. The raw public reads went through TCRdb reprocessing: fastp at Q25, MiXCR clone calling, in-frame beta chains kept. CDR3 protein sequences are deduplicated, and each keeps its most common genes and DNA. The sample yields about 82,000 distinct CDR3 sequences; around 2.6% were counted once. About 1.1% of the sample is taken by the ten largest. The sequenced material came from PBMCs. The source of these receptors is a woman between 25 and 40 years old with multiple sclerosis.

This clonotype was observed at least ten times. The V call is TRBV12-3 or TRBV12-4, the J call TRBJ2-7, with 8 positions matching TRBD2. The V segment lost 8 bases and the J segment 0 bases; nucleotides outside the gene matches: 15. The CDR3 length is 17 residues. CDR3 in amino acids: CASGFWAGGPSSYEQYF. The CDR3 DNA reads as TGTGCCAGCGGGTTCTGGGCGGGAGGCCCCAGCTCCTACGAGCAGTACTTC.

This clonotype was found a few times. This chain joins TRBV5-1 and TRBJ2-7; TRBD1 matches 7 bases. The CDR3 runs 15 residues. Per the germline V gene, CDR1 is SGHRS and CDR2 is YFSETQ. Losses at the gene ends were 3 bases for V and 1 base for J; bases not matched to a gene: 7. CDR3 DNA sequence: TGCGCCAGCAGCTCTTACCCGGGACAGTCCTACGAGCAGTACTTC. Translated: CASSSYPGQSYEQYF.

Ten or more counts support this clonotype. V usage is TRBV20-1 and J usage is TRBJ1-2; no clear D gene. Germline CDR1 reads DFQATT; CDR2 reads SNEGSKA (reference sequence). The CDR3 extends over 14 amino acids. Deletions cut 3 bases from V and 3 bases from J, with 14 bases between. The CDR3 sequence: CSARLITGDYGYTF. The CDR3 coding sequence is TGCAGTGCTAGGCTAATAACCGGGGACTATGGCTACACCTTC.

This clonotype was seen many times. The chain combines TRBV7-2 with TRBJ2-4; 7 positions agree with TRBD1. CDR1 is SGHTA, CDR2 FQGNSA, per germline. CDR3 length: 15 amino acids. J was trimmed by 8 bases and V by 5 bases; bases with no gene match: 12. The CDR3 protein is CASSGRQGGTDIQYF. The DNA of the CDR3 is TGTGCCAGCAGCGGGAGACAGGGTGGTACGGACATTCAGTACTTC.

The sample holds many counts of this clonotype. This rearrangement joins TRBV20-1 to TRBJ1-1, with 7 positions matching TRBD1. The germline CDR1 and CDR2 sequences are DFQATT and SNEGSKA (reference sequence). CDR3 length: 13 residues. After removal of 1 base from V and 6 bases from J, the junction contained 5 bases not matched to a gene. The CDR3 sequence is CSARVQGEAEAFF. The CDR3 bases are TGCAGTGCTAGAGTGCAGGGGGAGGCTGAAGCTTTCTTT.

This clonotype was counted many times. The CDR3: CSVDPRLAGLIEQYF. Here the CDR3 DNA reads TGCAGCGTTGACCCCAGACTAGCGGGATTGATCGAGCAGTACTTC. This sequence joins TRBV29-1 and TRBJ2-7; the match to TRBD2 covers 11 bases. CDR1 and CDR2 from the germline V gene are SQVTM and ANQGSEA. The CDR3 is 15 amino acids. The ends lost 3 bases at V and 6 bases at J; junction bases unmatched: 10.

This clonotype was counted ten times or more. The chain uses TRBV20-1 and TRBJ1-5; D gene unclear. Germline V lookup: CDR1 DFQATT, CDR2 SNEGSKA (reference sequence). V lost 5 bases and J 3 bases, leaving 5 bases between the germline ends. The CDR3 has 11 amino acids. The chain's CDR3 is CSAGDNQPQHF. In DNA, the CDR3 is TGCAGTGCTGGGGACAATCAGCCCCAGCATTTT.

This clonotype was recorded at least ten times. The genes are TRBV6-2 or TRBV6-3 and TRBJ2-2, with D possibly being TRBD1 (5 bases). The CDR3 consists of 14 residues. CDR1 and CDR2 from the germline V gene are MNHEY and SVGEGT. V dropped 6 bases and J dropped 1 base, with 9 bases sitting between them. The CDR3 spells CASRQTGNTGELFF. The CDR3 DNA sequence: TGTGCCAGCAGACAAACAGGGAACACCGGGGAGCTGTTTTTT.

This clonotype showed up many times. The genes are TRBV12-3 or TRBV12-4 and TRBJ2-1; D not certain. V lost 4 bases, J lost 2 bases, and 9 bases lay in between. The CDR3 is 14 residues long. CDR3 amino acids: CASSSDFAYNEQFF. The CDR3 DNA is TGTGCCAGCAGTTCAGACTTCGCCTACAATGAGCAGTTCTTC.

This clonotype was found many times. The chain employs TRBV28 and TRBJ1-2; D unclear. This CDR3 region has 14 residues. V dropped 6 bases and J dropped 2 bases, with 13 bases sitting between them. The V gene's germline CDR1 is MDHEN and CDR2 SYDVKM. CDR3 sequence: CASRQTLPNYGYTF. The CDR3 nucleotides are TGTGCCAGCAGGCAGACATTACCCAACTATGGCTACACCTTC.

Comments on this clonotype: Lacking the conserved final phenylalanine or tryptophan, this CDR3 likely reflects a read error. The rearrangement links TRBV14 to TRBJ2-7; D remains unclear. Germline V gene lookup returns CDR1 SGHDN and CDR2 FVKESK. V was clipped by 0 bases and J by 4 bases, with 10 bases between them. The CDR3 length is 14 residues. The CDR3 bases are TGTGCCAGCAGCCAAGATTTCGGTAAATACGAGCAGTACAAC. Translation gives CASSQDFGKYEQYN.

This clonotype showed up many times. The CDR3 DNA sequence: TGTGCCAGCAGCAAACCGGGACAGGCCTCCTCTAATGGCTACACCTTC. Residues: CASSKPGQASSNGYTF. V gene TRBV7-2 combines with J gene TRBJ1-2; 8 positions agree with TRBD1. The CDR3 consists of 16 residues. The V and J ends lost 5 bases and 6 bases, in that order; junction bases with no gene match: 14. Germline V gene sequence: CDR1 SGHTA, CDR2 FQGNSA.

This clonotype was counted at least ten times. The V and J genes are TRBV5-1 and TRBJ2-3; D unresolved. Germline CDR1 SGHRS, CDR2 YFSETQ. Trimming stripped 5 bases from V and 0 bases from J, with 4 bases between. This CDR3 is 12 amino acids long. The CDR3 loop reads CASSDSTDTQYF. Written as DNA, the CDR3 is TGCGCCAGCAGTGACAGCACAGATACGCAGTATTTT.

This clonotype was seen ten or more times. The chain is built from TRBV20-1 and TRBJ2-1; D perhaps matches TRBD2 (5 bases). This CDR3 comprises 14 residues. CDR1 is DFQATT, CDR2 SNEGSKA, per germline (reference sequence). With 3 bases removed from V and 0 bases from J, the gap between germline ends came to 9 bases. The CDR3 is CSASKADSYNEQFF. The CDR3 coding sequence is TGCAGTGCTAGCAAAGCGGACTCCTACAATGAGCAGTTCTTC.

This clonotype has a count of ten or more. The V call is TRBV7-2, the J call TRBJ2-3; 13 nucleotides agree with TRBD2. Unmatched junction bases numbered 3, after V lost 1 base and J lost 2 bases. The CDR3 sequence is 17 residues long. Per germline, CDR1 SGHTA and CDR2 FQGNSA. CDR3: CASSLGTSGSFTDTQYF. CDR3 nucleotides: TGTGCCAGCAGCTTAGGGACTAGCGGGAGTTTCACAGATACGCAGTATTTT.

This clonotype was observed many times. In DNA, the CDR3 is TGTGCCAGCAGTCAGAGACAGTATAGCAATCAGCCCCAGCATTTT. This gives the protein CASSQRQYSNQPQHF. V and J are TRBV27 and TRBJ1-5; the D gene is possibly TRBD1 (5 bases). The ends were cut back, 5 bases at V and 0 bases at J, with 11 bases in the middle. Germline CDR1 is MNHEY and CDR2 is SMNVEV (reference sequence). The CDR3 contains 15 residues.

This clonotype was observed at least ten times. The V and J genes are TRBV20-1 and TRBJ2-2; D may be TRBD2 (5 bases). The germline gives CDR1 DFQATT, CDR2 SNEGSKA (reference sequence). The CDR3 has 15 residues. V was clipped by 6 bases and J by 0 bases, with 14 bases between them. For the CDR3, the DNA is TGCAGTGCCTGGCCAGGAGGAACGAACACCGGGGAGCTGTTTTTT. This encodes CSAWPGGTNTGELFF.

This clonotype appeared a few times. This may come from a read error, since a much larger clone is one base off. The rearrangement links TRBV3-1 to TRBJ2-7; D possibly corresponds to TRBD1 (5 bases). The CDR3 spans 12 residues. CDR1 is LGHDT and CDR2 is YNNKEL in the germline V gene (reference sequence). V was clipped by 4 bases and J by 2 bases, with 6 bases between them. CDR3 bases: TGTGCCAGCAGCCTCAGGGCCTACGAGCAGTACTTC. Translating it yields CASSLRAYEQYF.

The chain combines TRBV5-1 with TRBJ1-5; D ambiguous. The CDR3 sequence is 14 residues long. The germline V and J ends were trimmed by 0 bases and 4 bases, with 8 bases remaining between them. Per the germline V gene, CDR1 is SGHRS and CDR2 is YFSETQ. CDR3 in DNA: TGCGCCAGCAGCTTGGGTGGTTTTAATCAGCCCCAGCATTTT. This sequence encodes CASSLGGFNQPQHF.

This clonotype has a count of ten or more. This chain connects TRBV24-1 to TRBJ2-3; tentative D call: TRBD1 (5 bases). The V gene lost 5 bases and the J gene lost 2 bases, with 10 bases spanning the gap. This CDR3 region has 14 residues. Germline V gene lookup returns CDR1 KGHDR and CDR2 SFDVKD. This CDR3 is CATSGGGPTDTQYF. The CDR3 DNA reads as TGTGCCACCAGTGGGGGCGGCCCCACAGATACGCAGTATTTT.

This clonotype was found many times. The chain couples TRBV7-8 to TRBJ2-1, with D perhaps TRBD1 (6 bases). Germline CDR1 reads SGHVS; CDR2 reads FQNEAQ. This CDR3 is built from 21 residues. Trimming took 3 bases from V and 6 from J, leaving 33 bases between them. Written as DNA, the CDR3 is TGTGCCAGCAGCTTTGGTATGGGAGTGGGAGTAGTACAGGGCACTATCAATGAGCAGTTCTTC. Translated, it gives CASSFGMGVGVVQGTINEQFF.

This clonotype appeared many times. The chain links TRBV12-3 or TRBV12-4 to TRBJ2-1; 8 bases are a match to TRBD1. This CDR3 comprises 15 residues. Trimming at V came to 4 bases and at J to 5 bases, leaving 7 bases not matched to a gene. The CDR3 region has the DNA TGTGCCAGCAGTTACCTCGGACAGGGAGACAATGAGCAGTTCTTC. As protein: CASSYLGQGDNEQFF.

A few counts support this clonotype. The V gene is TRBV25-1, the J gene TRBJ1-1; the match to TRBD1 covers 8 bases. Germline V gene lookup returns CDR1 MGHDK and CDR2 SYGVNS. J gave up 6 bases and V 3 bases, and 9 bases lay outside the gene matches. This CDR3 comprises 15 residues. CDR3 nucleotide sequence: TGTGCCAGCAGTGATTTAGCTCAGGGGGCTTCTGAAGCTTTCTTT. It is translated as CASSDLAQGASEAFF. The complete variable domain, with remaining parts taken from reference TRBV25-1 and TRBJ1-1, reads EADIYQTPRYLVIGTGKKITLECSQTMGHDKMYWYQQDPGMELHLIHYSYGVNSTEKGDLSSESTVSRIRTEHFPLTLESARPSHTSQYLCASSDLAQGASEAFFGQGTRLTVV.

This clonotype appeared many times. This chain links TRBV20-1 with TRBJ2-7; D may be TRBD2 (6 bases). CDR3 size: 12 residues. The V end lost 6 bases, the J end lost 3 bases, and 12 bases lay between the germline ends. The germline V gene has CDR1 DFQATT and CDR2 SNEGSKA (reference sequence). Here the CDR3 reads CSAEGTIYEQYF. CDR3 nucleotide sequence: TGCAGTGCGGAGGGGACGATCTACGAGCAGTACTTC.

Note on this clonotype: This could be a read error, since a much larger clone is one nucleotide away. This chain links TRBV5-1 with TRBJ1-6; possibly TRBD1 for D (5 bases). Germline loops: CDR1 SGHRS, CDR2 YFSETQ. The CDR3 spans 14 residues. The CDR3: CASNRGGTNSPLNF. CDR3 nucleotides: TGCGCCAGCAACCGCGGGGGTACCAATTCACCCCTCAACTTT.

There are many counts of this clonotype. The chain couples TRBV10-2 to TRBJ2-6; TRBD1 or TRBD2 may be the D gene (5 bases each). The CDR3 loop spans 13 amino acids. CDR1 is WSHSY, CDR2 SAAADI, per germline. Trimming left V 3 bases short and J 8 bases short, with 8 bases between. The CDR3 DNA sequence: TGCGCCAGCAGTGAACCGGGGCCCAACGTCCTGACTTTC. Its protein product is CASSEPGPNVLTF.

This clonotype was seen many times. The V gene is TRBV6-1, the J gene TRBJ2-7, with 10 bases that match TRBD1. The CDR3 spans 14 residues. CDR1 and CDR2 (germline): MNHNS, SASEGT. The V segment lost 7 bases and the J segment 5 bases; nucleotides outside the gene matches: 8. CDR3 sequence reads: CASTAGQGTHEQYF. As DNA, the CDR3 is TGTGCCAGCACTGCGGGACAGGGGACCCACGAGCAGTACTTC.

Relative to its sample, this clonotype is medium-sized. The chain has TRBV20-1 and TRBJ2-7; 7 bases line up with TRBD1. Germline V gene data show CDR1 as DFQATT and CDR2 as SNEGSKA (reference sequence). With V trimmed by 4 bases and J by 3 bases, 6 bases remained unmatched. The CDR3 is made up of 13 amino acids. DNA of the CDR3: TGCAGTGCTATGGGAGACAGGGACTACGAGCAGTACTTC. The encoded protein is CSAMGDRDYEQYF.

There are a few counts of this clonotype. A much larger clone is a single base away; this may be a read error. This rearrangement joins TRBV20-1 to TRBJ2-3; the D is unclear. CDR1 DFQATT and CDR2 SNEGSKA come from the germline V gene (reference sequence). CDR3 length equals 11 residues. The CDR3 DNA is TGCAGTGCTCCAAGCACAGATAAGCAGTATTTT. Translation gives CSAPSTDKQYF.

This clonotype was counted at least ten times. The V call is TRBV20-1, the J call TRBJ2-3; D is undetermined. The germline V and J ends were trimmed by 6 bases and 2 bases, with 15 bases remaining between them. Germline-derived CDR1 and CDR2 are DFQATT and SNEGSKA (reference sequence). The CDR3 consists of 14 residues. CDR3 loop: CSATHGWSTDTQYF. In DNA, the CDR3 is TGCAGTGCCACTCACGGGTGGTCCACAGATACGCAGTATTTT.